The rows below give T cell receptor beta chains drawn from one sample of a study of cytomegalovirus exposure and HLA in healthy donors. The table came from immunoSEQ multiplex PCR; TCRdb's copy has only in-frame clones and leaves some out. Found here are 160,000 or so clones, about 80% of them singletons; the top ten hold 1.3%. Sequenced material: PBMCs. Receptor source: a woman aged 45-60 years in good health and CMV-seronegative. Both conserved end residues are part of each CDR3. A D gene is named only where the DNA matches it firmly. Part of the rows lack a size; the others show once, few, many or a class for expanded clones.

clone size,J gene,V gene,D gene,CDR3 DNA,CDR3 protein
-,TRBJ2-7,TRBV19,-,TGTGCCAGTAGTATCGGTTTTGGAGCGGGCTACGAGCAGTACTTC,CASSIGFGAGYEQYF
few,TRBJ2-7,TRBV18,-,TGTGCCAGCTCACCGGGGGCCTTAAATACAAGGGAGCAGTACTTC,CASSPGALNTREQYF
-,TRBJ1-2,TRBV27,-,TGTGCCAGCAGTTTTTTGATAGGACAGTCTAACTATGGCTACACCTTC,CASSFLIGQSNYGYTF
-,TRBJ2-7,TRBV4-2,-,TGTGCCAGCAGCCATGGGGAGGTAATAGCTGCTCCGCAGTACTTC,CASSHGEVIAAPQYF
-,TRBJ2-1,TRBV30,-,TGTGCCTGGAGTGATGGAGTCCAAGGCAATGAGCAGTTCTTC,CAWSDGVQGNEQFF
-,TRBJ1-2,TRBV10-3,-,TGTGCCATCAGCGGGGCTAACTATGGCTACACCTTC,CAISGANYGYTF
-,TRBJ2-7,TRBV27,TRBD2,TGTGCCAGCAGTCTGGGACTAGCGGGGAGCTACGAGCAGTACTTC,CASSLGLAGSYEQYF
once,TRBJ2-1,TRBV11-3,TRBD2,TGTGCCAGCAGCTTAGGCGGGGGGATCTACAATGAGCAGTTCTTC,CASSLGGGIYNEQFF
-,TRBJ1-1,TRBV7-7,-,TGTGCCAGCAGCTCTAGACCATGGAACACTGAAGCTTTCTTT,CASSSRPWNTEAFF
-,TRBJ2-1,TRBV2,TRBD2,TGTGCCAGCAGTAAGTTAGCGGGGTATGGGAATGAGCAGTTCTTC,CASSKLAGYGNEQFF
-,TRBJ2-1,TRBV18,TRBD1,TGTGCCAGCTCACTCTATACAGGGGGAGGCAATGAGCAGTTCTTC,CASSLYTGGGNEQFF
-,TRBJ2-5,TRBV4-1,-,TGCGCCAGCAGCCAGGGGGCCTTTCAAGCGGGGTGGGAGACCCAGTACTTC,CASSQGAFQAGWETQYF
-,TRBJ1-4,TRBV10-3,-,TGTGCCATCAGTGGGGGCAGGGGAAATGAAAAACTGTTTTTT,CAISGGRGNEKLFF
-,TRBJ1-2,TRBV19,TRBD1,TGTGCCAGTAACCACCCAGGGGGAAACTATGGCTACACCTTC,CASNHPGGNYGYTF
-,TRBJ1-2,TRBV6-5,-,TGTGCCAGCACCCTTTCCGGCGGTAACTATGGCTACACCTTC,CASTLSGGNYGYTF
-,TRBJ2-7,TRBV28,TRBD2,TGTGCCAGCAGCGTAGCGGGGGGGACGGAGGACGAGCAGTACTTC,CASSVAGGTEDEQYF
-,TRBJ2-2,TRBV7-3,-,TGTGCCAGCAGCTCCCAAGGGAGTCGCGGGGAGCTGTTTTTT,CASSSQGSRGELFF
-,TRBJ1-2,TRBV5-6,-,TGTGCCAGCATGGGGAGGGGCGGGAGTGGCTACACCTTC,CASMGRGGSGYTF
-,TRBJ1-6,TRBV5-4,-,TGTGCCAGCAGACCACGCGGGGACGGGGATTCACCCCTCCACTTT,CASRPRGDGDSPLHF
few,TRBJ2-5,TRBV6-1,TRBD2,TGTGCCAGCAGTGCCGGACTAGCGGGAGGGGGGGAGACCCAGTACTTC,CASSAGLAGGGETQYF
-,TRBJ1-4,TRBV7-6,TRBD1,TGTGCCAGCAGCTCGGGACAGGGGGGTGAAAAACTGTTTTTT,CASSSGQGGEKLFF
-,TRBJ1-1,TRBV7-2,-,TGTGCCAGCAGCGCGACGTTTCAGGGGCCCGCTGCCGCTTTCTTT,CASSATFQGPAAAFF
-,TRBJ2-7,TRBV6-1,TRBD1,TGTGCCACACGGGACAGGTATGGTTCCTACGAGCAGTACTTC,CATRDRYGSYEQYF
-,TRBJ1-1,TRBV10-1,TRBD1,TGCGCCAGCAGTCCCGGGACAGGTGCGGCTTTCTTT,CASSPGTGAAFF
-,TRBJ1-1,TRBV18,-,TGTGCCAGCTCACCCTCCGGGACTCCTGAAGCTTTCTTT,CASSPSGTPEAFF
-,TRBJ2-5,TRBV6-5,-,TGTGCCAGCAGTTATTCCAGGGTCTTAAAGACCCAGTACTTC,CASSYSRVLKTQYF
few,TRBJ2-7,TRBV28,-,TGTGCCAGCAGTGGCCACAGGGATGGGGGCTACGAGCAGTACTTC,CASSGHRDGGYEQYF
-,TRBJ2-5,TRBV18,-,TGTGCCAGCTCACCAGTTCATTCCCAAGAGACCCAGTACTTC,CASSPVHSQETQYF
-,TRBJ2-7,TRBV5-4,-,TGTGCCAGCAGCTTGGTGGGGGCAGGATACTACGAGCAGTACTTC,CASSLVGAGYYEQYF
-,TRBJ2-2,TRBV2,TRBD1,TGTGCCAGCAGGAAGCCCGGGACAGGGGCCGGGGAGCTGTTTTTT,CASRKPGTGAGELFF
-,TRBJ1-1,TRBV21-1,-,TGTGCCAGCAGCAAAAAAGGGACAGGGTTTCGGAGGAACACTGAAGCTTTCTTT,CASSKKGTGFRRNTEAFF